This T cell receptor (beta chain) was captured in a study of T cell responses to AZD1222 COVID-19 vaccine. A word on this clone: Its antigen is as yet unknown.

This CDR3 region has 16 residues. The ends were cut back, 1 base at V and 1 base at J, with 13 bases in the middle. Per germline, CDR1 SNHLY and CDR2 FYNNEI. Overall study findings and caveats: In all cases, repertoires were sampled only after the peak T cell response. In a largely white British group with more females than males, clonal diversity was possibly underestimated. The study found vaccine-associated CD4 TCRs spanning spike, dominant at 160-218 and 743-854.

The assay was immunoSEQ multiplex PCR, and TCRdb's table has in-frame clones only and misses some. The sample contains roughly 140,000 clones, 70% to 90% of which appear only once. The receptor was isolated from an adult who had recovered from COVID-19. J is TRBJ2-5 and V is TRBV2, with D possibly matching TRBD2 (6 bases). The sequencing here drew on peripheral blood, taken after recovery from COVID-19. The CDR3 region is CASSEGWGLIQETQYF. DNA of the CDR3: TGTGCCAGCAGTGAAGGTTGGGGACTGATCCAAGAGACCCAGTACTTC.